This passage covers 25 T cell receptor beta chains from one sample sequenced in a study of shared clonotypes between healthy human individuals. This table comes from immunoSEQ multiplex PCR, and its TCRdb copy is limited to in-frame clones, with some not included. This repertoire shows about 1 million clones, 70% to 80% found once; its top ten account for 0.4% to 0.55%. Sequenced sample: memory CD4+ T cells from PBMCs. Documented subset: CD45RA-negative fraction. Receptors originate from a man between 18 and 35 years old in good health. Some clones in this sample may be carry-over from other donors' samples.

The CDR3 loop is CASSVAGTLSYNEQFF. CDR3 in DNA: TGTGCCAGCAGCGTAGCAGGGACTCTATCTTACAATGAGCAGTTCTTC. V gene TRBV9 combines with J gene TRBJ2-1, with a tentative D call TRBD2 (6 bases). Germline CDR1 and CDR2: SGDLS and YYNGEE. CDR3 length: 16 residues. Trimming shortened V by 0 bases and J by 4 bases, and 14 bases separated the two germline ends. The full variable domain, rest sourced from reference TRBV9 and TRBJ2-1, is DSGVTQTPKHLITATGQRVTLRCSPRSGDLSVYWYQQSLDQGLQFLIQYYNGEERAKGNILERFSAQQFPDLHSELNLSSLELGDSALYFCASSVAGTLSYNEQFFGPGTRLTVL.

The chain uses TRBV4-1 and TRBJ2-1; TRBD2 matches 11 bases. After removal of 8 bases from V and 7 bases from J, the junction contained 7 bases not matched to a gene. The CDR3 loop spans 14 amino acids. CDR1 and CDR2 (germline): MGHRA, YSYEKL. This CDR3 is CASRGLAEGNEQFF. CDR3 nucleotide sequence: TGCGCCAGCCGGGGACTAGCGGAAGGAAATGAGCAGTTCTTC.

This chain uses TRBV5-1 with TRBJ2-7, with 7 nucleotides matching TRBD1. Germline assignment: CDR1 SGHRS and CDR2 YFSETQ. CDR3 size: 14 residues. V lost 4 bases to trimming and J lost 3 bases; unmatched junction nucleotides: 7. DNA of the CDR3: TGCGCCAGCAGCCCAGGGACAGAAAACTACGAGCAGTACTTC. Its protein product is CASSPGTENYEQYF.

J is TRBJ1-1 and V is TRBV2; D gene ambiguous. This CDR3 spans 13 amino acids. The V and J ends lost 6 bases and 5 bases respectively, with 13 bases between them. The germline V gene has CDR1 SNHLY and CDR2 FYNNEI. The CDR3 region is CASRVWDITEAFF. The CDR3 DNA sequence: TGTGCCAGCAGGGTGTGGGATATTACTGAAGCTTTCTTT.

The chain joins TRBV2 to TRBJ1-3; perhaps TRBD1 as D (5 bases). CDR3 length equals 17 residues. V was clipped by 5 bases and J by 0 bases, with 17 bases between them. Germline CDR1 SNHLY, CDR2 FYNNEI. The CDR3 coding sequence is TGTGCCAGCAGTATTAATGTGGGACGTACCTCTGGAAACACCATATATTTT. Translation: CASSINVGRTSGNTIYF. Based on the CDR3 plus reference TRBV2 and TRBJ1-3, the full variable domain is EPEVTQTPSHQVTQMGQEVILRCVPISNHLYFYWYRQILGQKVEFLVSFYNNEISEKSEIFDDQFSVERPDGSNFTLKIRSTKLEDSAMYFCASSINVGRTSGNTIYFGEGSWLTVV.

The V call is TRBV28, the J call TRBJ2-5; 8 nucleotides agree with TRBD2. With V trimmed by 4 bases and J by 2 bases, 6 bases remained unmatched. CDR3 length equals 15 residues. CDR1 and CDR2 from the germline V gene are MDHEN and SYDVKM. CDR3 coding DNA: TGTGCCAGCAGTTCGGGGGGGGTCTCACAAGAGACCCAGTACTTC. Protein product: CASSSGGVSQETQYF.

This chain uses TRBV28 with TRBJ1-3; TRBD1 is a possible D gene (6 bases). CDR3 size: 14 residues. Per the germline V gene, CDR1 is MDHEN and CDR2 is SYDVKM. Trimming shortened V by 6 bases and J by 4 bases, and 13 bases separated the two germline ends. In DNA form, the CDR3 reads TGTGCCAGCAGGGGACCGGACAGAGGAAACACCATATATTTT. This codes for CASRGPDRGNTIYF.

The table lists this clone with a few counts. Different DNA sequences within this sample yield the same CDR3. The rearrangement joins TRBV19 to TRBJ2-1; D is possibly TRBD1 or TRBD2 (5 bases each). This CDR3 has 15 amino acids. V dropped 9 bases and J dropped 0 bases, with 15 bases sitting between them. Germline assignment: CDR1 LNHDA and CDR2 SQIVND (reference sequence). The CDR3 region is CASSLGVPSYNEQFF. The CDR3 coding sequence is TGTGCCAGCTCTCTGGGGGTACCCTCCTACAATGAGCAGTTCTTC.

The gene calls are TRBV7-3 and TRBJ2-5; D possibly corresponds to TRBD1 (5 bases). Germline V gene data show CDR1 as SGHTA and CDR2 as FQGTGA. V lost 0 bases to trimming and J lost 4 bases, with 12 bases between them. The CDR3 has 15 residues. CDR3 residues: CASSLTAGKGETQYF. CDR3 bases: TGTGCCAGCAGCTTAACTGCAGGGAAAGGAGAGACCCAGTACTTC.

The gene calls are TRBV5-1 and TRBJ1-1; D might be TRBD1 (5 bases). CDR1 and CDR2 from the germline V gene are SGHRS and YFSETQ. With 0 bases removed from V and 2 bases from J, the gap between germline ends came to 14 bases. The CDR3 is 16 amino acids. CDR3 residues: CASSLVLGEVNTEAFF. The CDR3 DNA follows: TGCGCCAGCAGCTTGGTATTAGGGGAGGTAAACACTGAAGCTTTCTTT.

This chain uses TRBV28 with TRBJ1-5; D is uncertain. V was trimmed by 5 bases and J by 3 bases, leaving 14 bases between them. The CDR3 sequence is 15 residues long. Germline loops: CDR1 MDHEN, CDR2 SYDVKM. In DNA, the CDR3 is TGTGCCAGCAGTCGCCGATGGGCGGCCAATCAGCCCCAGCATTTT. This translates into CASSRRWAANQPQHF.

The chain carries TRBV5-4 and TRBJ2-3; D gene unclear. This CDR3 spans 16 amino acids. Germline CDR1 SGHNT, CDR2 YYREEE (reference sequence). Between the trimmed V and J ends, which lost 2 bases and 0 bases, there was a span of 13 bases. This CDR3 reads CASSLSTVASTDTQYF. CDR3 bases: TGTGCCAGCAGCTTAAGTACGGTAGCTAGCACAGATACGCAGTATTTT.

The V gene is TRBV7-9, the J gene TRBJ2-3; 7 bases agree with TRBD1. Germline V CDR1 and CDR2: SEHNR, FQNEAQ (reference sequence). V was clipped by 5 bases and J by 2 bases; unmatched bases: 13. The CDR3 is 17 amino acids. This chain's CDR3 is CASSPRPQGPHTDTQYF. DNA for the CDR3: TGTGCCAGCAGCCCGCGCCCACAGGGGCCCCACACAGATACGCAGTATTTT. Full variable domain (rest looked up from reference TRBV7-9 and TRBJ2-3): DTGVSQNPRHKITKRGQNVTFRCDPISEHNRLYWYRQTLGQGPEFLTYFQNEAQLEKSRLLSDRFSAERPKGSFSTLEIQRTEQGDSAMYLCASSPRPQGPHTDTQYFGPGTRLTVL.

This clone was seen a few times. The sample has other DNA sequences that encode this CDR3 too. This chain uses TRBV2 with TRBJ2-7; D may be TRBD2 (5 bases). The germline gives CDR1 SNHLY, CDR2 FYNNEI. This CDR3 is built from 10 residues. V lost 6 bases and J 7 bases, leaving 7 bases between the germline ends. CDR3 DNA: TGTGCCAGCAGGACGGGGGAGCAGTACTTC. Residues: CASRTGEQYF.

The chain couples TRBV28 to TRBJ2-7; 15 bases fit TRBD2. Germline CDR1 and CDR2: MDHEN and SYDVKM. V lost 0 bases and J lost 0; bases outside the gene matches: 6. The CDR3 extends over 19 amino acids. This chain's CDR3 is CASSLWGTSGRLGSYEQYF. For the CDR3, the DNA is TGTGCCAGCAGTTTATGGGGGACTAGCGGGAGGTTGGGCTCCTACGAGCAGTACTTC.

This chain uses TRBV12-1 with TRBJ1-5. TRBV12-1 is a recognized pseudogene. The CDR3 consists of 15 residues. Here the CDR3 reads CASSFARGGNQPQHF. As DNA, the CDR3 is TGTGCCAGCAGCTTTGCGCGGGGGGGCAATCAGCCCCAGCATTTT.

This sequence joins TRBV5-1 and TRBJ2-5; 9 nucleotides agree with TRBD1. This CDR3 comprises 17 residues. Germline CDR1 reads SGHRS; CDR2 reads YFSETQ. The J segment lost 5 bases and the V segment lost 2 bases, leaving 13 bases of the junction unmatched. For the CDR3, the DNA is TGCGCCAGCAGCTTATATTCTACAGGGGGCTCAGGGGAGACCCAGTACTTC. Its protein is CASSLYSTGGSGETQYF.

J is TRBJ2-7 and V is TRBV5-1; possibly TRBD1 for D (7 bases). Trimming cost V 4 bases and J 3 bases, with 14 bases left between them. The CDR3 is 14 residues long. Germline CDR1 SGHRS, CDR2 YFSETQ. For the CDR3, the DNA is TGCGCCAGCAGCCCCCTTCAGGGGGGCTACGAGCAGTACTTC. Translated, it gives CASSPLQGGYEQYF.

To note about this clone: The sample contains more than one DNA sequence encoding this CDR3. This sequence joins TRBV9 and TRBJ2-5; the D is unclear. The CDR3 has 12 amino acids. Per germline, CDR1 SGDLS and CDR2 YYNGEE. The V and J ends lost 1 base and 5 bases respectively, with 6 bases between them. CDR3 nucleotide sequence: TGTGCCAGCAGCGTACTGGGGGAGACCCAGTACTTC. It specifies CASSVLGETQYF.

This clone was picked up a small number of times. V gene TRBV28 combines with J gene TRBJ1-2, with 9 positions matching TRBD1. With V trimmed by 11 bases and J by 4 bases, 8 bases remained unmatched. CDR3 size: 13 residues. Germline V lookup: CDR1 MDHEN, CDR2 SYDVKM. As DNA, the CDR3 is TGTGCCGGCGGGACAGGGAAAAGCTATGGCTACACCTTC. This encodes CAGGTGKSYGYTF.

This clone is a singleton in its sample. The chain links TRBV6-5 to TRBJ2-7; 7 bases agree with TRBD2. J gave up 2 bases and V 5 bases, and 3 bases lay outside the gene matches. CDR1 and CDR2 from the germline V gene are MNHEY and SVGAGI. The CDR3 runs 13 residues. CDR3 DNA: TGTGCCAGCAGTAGCGGGAATACCTACGAGCAGTACTTC. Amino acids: CASSSGNTYEQYF.

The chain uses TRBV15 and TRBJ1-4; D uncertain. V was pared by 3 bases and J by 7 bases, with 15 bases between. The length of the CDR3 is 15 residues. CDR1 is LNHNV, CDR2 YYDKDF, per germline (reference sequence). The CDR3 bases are TGTGCCACCAGCAGGGGCGAGGTTAGGCGTGAAAAACTGTTTTTT. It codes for CATSRGEVRREKLFF.

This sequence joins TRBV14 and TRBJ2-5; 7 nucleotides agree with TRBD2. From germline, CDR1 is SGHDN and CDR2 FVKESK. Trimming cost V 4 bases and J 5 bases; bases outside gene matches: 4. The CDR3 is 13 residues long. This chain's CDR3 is CASSPGLPETQYF. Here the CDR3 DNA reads TGTGCCAGCAGCCCGGGACTACCGGAGACCCAGTACTTC.

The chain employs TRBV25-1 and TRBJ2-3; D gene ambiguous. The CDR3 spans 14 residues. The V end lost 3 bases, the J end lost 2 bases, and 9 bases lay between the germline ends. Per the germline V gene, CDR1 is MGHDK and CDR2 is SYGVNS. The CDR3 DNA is TGTGCCAGCAGTGAGGGCCACTACACAGATACGCAGTATTTT. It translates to CASSEGHYTDTQYF.

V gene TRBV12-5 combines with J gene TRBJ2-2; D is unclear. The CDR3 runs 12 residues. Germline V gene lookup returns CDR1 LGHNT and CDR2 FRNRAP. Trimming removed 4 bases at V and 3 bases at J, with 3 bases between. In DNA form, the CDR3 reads TGTGCTAGTGGTTCACACACCGGGGAGCTGTTTTTT. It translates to CASGSHTGELFF.